This T cell receptor beta chain was recorded in a study of human thymus T cells. In the case of this clone: Its antigen is still unknown.

Profiled with immunoSEQ multiplex PCR; TCRdb holds only in-frame clones, not every one. The sample records 120,000 or so clones, around 94% being singletons. General observations from the study: Related work found strong thymic repertoire overlap between unrelated individuals.

The study used thymus tissue resected during corrective heart surgery. Donors were healthy Finnish babies undergoing corrective operations for congenital heart defects. V lost 2 bases to trimming and J lost 4 bases, with 12 bases between them. The CDR3 covers 16 residues. Germline CDR1 is SEHNR and CDR2 is FQNEAQ (reference sequence). This TCR was sampled from a boy younger than two with a congenital heart defect but otherwise immunologically healthy. The V and J genes are TRBV7-9 and TRBJ1-6; D not resolved. The specimen sequenced was thymus tissue. The CDR3 here is CASSLSVARYNSPLHF. Written as DNA, the CDR3 is TGTGCCAGCAGCTTATCTGTGGCCCGATATAATTCACCCCTCCACTTT.